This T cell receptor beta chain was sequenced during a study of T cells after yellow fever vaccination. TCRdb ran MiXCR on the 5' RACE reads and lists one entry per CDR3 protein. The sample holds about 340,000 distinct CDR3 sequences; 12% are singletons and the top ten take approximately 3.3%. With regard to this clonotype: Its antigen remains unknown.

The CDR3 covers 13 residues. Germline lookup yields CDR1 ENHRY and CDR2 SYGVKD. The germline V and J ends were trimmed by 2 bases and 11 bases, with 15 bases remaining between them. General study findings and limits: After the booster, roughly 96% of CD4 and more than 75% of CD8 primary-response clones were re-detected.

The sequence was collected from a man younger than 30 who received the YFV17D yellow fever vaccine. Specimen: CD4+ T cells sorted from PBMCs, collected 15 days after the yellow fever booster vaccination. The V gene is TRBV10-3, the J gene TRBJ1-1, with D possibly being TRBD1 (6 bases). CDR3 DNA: TGTGCCATCAGTGAGACAGGGAAAGGATGGGCTTTCTTT. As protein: CAISETGKGWAFF.